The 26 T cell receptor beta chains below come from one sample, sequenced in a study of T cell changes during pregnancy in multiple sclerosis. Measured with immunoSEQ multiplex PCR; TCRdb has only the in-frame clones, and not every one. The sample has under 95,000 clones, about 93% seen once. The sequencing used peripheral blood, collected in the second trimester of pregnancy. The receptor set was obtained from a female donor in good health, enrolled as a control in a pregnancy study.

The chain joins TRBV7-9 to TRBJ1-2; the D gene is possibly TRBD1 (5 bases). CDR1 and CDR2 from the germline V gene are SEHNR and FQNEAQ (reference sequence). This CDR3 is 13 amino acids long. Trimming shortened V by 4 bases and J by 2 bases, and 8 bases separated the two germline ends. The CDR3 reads CASSSGVNYGYTF. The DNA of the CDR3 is TGTGCCAGCAGCTCGGGGGTGAACTATGGCTACACCTTC. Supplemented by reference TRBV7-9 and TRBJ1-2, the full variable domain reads DTGVSQNPRHKITKRGQNVTFRCDPISEHNRLYWYRQTLGQGPEFLTYFQNEAQLEKSRLLSDRFSAERPKGSFSTLEIQRTEQGDSAMYLCASSSGVNYGYTFGSGTRLTVV.

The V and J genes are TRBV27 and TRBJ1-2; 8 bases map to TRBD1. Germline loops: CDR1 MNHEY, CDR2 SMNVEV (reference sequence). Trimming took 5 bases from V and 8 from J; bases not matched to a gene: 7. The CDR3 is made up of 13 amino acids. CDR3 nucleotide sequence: TGTGCCAGCAGTCCCCGGACAGGGCTCGGCTACACCTTC. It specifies CASSPRTGLGYTF.

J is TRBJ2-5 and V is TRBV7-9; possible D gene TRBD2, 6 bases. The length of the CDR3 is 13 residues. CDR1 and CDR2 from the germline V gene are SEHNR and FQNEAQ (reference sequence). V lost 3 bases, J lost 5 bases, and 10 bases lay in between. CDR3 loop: CASSFGGAETQYF. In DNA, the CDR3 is TGTGCCAGCAGCTTTGGCGGGGCGGAGACCCAGTACTTC.

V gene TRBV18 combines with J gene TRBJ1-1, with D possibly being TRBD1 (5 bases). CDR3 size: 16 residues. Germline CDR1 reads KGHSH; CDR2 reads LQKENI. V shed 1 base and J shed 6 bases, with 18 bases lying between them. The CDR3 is CASSPRRQGSSSEAFF. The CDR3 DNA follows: TGTGCCAGCTCACCACGGCGTCAGGGCTCTTCCTCTGAAGCTTTCTTT.

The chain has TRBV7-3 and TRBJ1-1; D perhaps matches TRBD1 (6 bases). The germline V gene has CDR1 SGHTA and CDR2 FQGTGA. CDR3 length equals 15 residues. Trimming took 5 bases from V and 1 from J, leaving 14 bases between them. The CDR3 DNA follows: TGTGCCAGCAGCGCCACAGGGCTTAAGAACACTGAAGCTTTCTTT. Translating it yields CASSATGLKNTEAFF. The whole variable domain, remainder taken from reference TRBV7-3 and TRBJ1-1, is GAGVSQTPSNKVTEKGKYVELRCDPISGHTALYWYRQSLGQGPEFLIYFQGTGAADDSGLPNDRFFAVRPEGSVSTLKIQRTERGDSAVYLCASSATGLKNTEAFFGQGTRLTVV.

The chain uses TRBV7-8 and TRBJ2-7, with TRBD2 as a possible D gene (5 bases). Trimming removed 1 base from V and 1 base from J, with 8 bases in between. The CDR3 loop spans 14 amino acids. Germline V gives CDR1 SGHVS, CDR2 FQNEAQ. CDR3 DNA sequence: TGTGCCAGCAGCTTAGGTGGAGGTTCCTACGAGCAGTACTTC. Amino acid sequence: CASSLGGGSYEQYF.

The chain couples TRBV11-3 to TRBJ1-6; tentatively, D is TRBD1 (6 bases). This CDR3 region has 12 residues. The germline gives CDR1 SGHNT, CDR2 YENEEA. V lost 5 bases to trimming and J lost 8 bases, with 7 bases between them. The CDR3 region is CASSGGDSPLHF. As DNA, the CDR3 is TGTGCCAGCAGCGGGGGCGATTCACCCCTCCACTTT.

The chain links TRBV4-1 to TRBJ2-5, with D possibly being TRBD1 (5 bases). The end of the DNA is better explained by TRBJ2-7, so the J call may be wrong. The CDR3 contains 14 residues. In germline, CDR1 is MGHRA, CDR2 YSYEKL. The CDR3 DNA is TGCGCCAGCAGCCAAGAGGCCAGGGCCTACGAGCAGTACTTC. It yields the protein CASSQEARAYEQYF.

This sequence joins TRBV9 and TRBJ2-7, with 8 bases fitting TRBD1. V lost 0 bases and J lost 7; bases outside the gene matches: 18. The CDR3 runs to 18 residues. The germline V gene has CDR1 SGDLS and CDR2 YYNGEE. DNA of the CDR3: TGTGCCAGCAGCGTAGACCACGGGTTCTCTCAGGGGGCGGAAGAGCAGTACTTC. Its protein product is CASSVDHGFSQGAEEQYF.

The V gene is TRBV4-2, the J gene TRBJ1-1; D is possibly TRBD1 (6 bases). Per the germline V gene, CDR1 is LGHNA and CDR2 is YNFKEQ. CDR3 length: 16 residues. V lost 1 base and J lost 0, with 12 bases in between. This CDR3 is CASSQGRTDMNTEAFF. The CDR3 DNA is TGTGCCAGCAGCCAAGGGCGGACAGATATGAACACTGAAGCTTTCTTT.

CDR3 in DNA: TGTGCCTGGAGTGTCGGAACCCGCGGACAGGGCTCCTACGAGCAGTACTTC. It translates to CAWSVGTRGQGSYEQYF. The genes are TRBV30 and TRBJ2-7; 8 positions agree with TRBD1. The CDR3 length is 17 residues. Germline loops: CDR1 GTSNPN, CDR2 SVGIG (reference sequence). After removal of 0 bases from V and 0 bases from J, the junction contained 10 bases not matched to a gene.

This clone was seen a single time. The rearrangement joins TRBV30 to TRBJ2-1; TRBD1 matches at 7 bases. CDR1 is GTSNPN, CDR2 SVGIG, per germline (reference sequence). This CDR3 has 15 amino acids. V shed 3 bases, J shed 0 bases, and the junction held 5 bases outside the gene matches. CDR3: CAWRGPGGSYNEQFF. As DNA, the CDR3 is TGTGCCTGGAGGGGACCAGGGGGCTCCTACAATGAGCAGTTCTTC.

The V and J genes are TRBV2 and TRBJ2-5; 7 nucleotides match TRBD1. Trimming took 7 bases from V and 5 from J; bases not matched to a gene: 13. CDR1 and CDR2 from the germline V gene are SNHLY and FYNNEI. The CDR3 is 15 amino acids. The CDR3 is CASKDRTGNMETQYF. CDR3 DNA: TGTGCCAGCAAGGACAGGACGGGGAATATGGAGACCCAGTACTTC.

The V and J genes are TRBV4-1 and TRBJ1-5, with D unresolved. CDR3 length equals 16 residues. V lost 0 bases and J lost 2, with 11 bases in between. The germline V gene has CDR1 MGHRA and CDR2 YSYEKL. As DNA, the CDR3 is TGCGCCAGCAGCCAAGAGCAGGCAGCGGGCAATCAGCCCCAGCATTTT. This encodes CASSQEQAAGNQPQHF.

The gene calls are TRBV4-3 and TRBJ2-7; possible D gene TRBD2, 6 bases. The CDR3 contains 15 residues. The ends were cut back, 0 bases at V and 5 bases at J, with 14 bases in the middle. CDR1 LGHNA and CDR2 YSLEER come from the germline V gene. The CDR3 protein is CASSQESGRNHEQYF. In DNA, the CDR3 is TGCGCCAGCAGCCAAGAATCAGGGAGGAATCACGAGCAGTACTTC.

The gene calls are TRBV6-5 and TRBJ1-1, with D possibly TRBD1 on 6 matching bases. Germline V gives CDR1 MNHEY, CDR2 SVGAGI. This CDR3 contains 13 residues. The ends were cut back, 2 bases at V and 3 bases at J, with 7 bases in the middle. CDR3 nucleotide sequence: TGTGCCAGCAGTTACAGGGGGTACACTGAAGCTTTCTTT. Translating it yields CASSYRGYTEAFF.

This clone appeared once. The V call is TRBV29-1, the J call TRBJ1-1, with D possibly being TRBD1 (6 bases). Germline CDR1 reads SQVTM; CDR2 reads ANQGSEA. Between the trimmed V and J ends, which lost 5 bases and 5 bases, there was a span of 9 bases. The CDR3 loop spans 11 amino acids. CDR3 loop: CSVRGGTEAFF. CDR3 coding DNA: TGCAGCGTTCGAGGGGGAACTGAAGCTTTCTTT.

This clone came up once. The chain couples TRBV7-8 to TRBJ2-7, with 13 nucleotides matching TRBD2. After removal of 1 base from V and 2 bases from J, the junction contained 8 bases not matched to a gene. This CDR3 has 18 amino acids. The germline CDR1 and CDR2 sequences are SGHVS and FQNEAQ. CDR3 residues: CASSLGLAGGIKAYEQYF. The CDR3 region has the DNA TGTGCCAGCAGCTTAGGACTAGCGGGGGGCATTAAAGCCTACGAGCAGTACTTC.

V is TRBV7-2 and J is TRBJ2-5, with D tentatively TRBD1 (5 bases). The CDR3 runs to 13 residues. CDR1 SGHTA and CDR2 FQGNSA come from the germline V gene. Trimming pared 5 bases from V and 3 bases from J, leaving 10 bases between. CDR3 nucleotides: TGTGCCAGCAGCCGAAGCAGGGAAGAGACCCAGTACTTC. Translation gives CASSRSREETQYF.

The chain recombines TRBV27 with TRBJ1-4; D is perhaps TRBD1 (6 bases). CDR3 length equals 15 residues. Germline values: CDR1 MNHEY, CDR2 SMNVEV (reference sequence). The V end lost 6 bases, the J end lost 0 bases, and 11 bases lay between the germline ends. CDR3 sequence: CASRGGTTTNEKLFF. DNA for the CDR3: TGTGCCAGCAGGGGAGGGACAACAACTAATGAAAAACTGTTTTTT.

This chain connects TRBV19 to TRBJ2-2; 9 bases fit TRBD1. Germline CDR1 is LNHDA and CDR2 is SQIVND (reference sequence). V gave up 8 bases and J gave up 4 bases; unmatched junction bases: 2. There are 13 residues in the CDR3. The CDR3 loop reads CASGTGFTGELFF. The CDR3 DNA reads TGTGCCAGTGGGACAGGGTTCACCGGGGAGCTGTTTTTT.

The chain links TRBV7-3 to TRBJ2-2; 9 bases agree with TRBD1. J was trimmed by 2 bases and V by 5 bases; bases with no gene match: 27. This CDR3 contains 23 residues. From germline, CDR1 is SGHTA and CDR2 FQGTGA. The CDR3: CASSLKTLVSLNRDRDNTGELFF. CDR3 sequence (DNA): TGTGCCAGCAGCCTAAAAACCCTTGTATCCCTTAACCGGGACAGGGATAACACCGGGGAGCTGTTTTTT.

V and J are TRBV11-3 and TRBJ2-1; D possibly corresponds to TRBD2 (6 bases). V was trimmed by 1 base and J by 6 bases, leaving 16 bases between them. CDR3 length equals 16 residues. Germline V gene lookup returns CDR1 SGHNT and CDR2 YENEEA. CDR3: CASSLAGRRVINEQFF. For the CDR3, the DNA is TGTGCCAGCAGCTTAGCCGGCAGGAGGGTTATCAATGAGCAGTTCTTC. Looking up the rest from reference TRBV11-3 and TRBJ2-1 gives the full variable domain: EAGVVQSPRYKIIEKKQPVAFWCNPISGHNTLYWYLQNLGQGPELLIRYENEEAVDDSQLPKDRFSAERLKGVDSTLKIQPAELGDSAVYLCASSLAGRRVINEQFFGPGTRLTVL.

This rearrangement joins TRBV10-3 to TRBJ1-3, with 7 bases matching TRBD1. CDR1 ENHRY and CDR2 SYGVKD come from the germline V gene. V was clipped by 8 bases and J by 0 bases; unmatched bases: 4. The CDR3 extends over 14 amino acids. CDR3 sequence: CAIDRESSGNTIYF. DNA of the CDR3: TGTGCCATCGACAGGGAAAGCTCTGGAAACACCATATATTTT.

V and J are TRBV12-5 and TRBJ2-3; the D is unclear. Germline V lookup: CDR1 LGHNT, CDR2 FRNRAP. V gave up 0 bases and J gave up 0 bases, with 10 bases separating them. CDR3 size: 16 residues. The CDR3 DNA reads TGTGCTAGTGGTTTGGTACTCCACCTTAGCACAGATACGCAGTATTTT. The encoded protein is CASGLVLHLSTDTQYF.

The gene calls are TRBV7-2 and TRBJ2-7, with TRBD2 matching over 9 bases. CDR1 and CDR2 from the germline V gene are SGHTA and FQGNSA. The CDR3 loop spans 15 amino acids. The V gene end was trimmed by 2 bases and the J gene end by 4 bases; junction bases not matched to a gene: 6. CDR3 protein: CASSLQRGVTYEQYF. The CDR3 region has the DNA TGTGCCAGCAGCTTACAGCGGGGGGTAACGTACGAGCAGTACTTC.